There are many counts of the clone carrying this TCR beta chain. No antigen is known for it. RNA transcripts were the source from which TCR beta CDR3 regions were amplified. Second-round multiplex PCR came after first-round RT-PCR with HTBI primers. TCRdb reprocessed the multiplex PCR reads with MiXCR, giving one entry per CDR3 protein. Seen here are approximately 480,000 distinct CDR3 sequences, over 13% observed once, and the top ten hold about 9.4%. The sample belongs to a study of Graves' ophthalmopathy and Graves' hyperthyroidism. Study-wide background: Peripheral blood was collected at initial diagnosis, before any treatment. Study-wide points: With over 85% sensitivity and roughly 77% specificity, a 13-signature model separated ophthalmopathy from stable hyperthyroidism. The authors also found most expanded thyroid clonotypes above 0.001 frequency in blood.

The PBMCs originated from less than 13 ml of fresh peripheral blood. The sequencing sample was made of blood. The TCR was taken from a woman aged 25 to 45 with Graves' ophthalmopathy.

CDR3 amino acids: CASSPWDRGPYEQYF. The CDR3 region has the DNA TGTGCCAGCAGCCCATGGGACAGGGGTCCCTACGAGCAGTACTTC. The rearrangement links TRBV7-9 to TRBJ2-7; 10 bases line up with TRBD1. V shed 5 bases and J 2 bases; nucleotides not matched to a gene: 6. Germline loops: CDR1 SEHNR, CDR2 FQNEAQ (reference sequence). CDR3 length equals 15 residues.